This T cell receptor (beta chain) was captured in a study of blood T cell repertoires in COVID-19. As for the study in general: PBMCs, B-cell-depleted T cells, or T cells were the source of the cDNA or gDNA that made up the material.

Researchers sorted participants into cohorts using their self-reported clinical history. As processed by the authors: Researchers report that nucleated cell counts were estimated from reference gene primer amplification. Clones were read by immunoSEQ multiplex PCR, and TCRdb kept only the in-frame ones, dropping some. For V, J and clone size, that table is used; D and trimming come from the DNA. The data contain a few hundred thousand clones, 92% of them seen just once; the ten biggest clones take up under 20%. Sequenced sample: PBMCs or T cells enriched from blood (not recorded which). This TCR was recovered from a woman in her thirties who had recovered from COVID-19.

DNA for the CDR3: TGTGCCAGCAGTTACTCCCGGGGGGAAACTGAAGCTTTCTTT. It codes for CASSYSRGETEAFF. The V gene is TRBV6-5, the J gene TRBJ1-1, with D possibly TRBD1 on 5 matching bases. Germline assignment: CDR1 MNHEY and CDR2 SVGAGI. The CDR3 runs to 14 residues. The V end lost 0 bases, the J end lost 5 bases, and 10 bases lay between the germline ends.